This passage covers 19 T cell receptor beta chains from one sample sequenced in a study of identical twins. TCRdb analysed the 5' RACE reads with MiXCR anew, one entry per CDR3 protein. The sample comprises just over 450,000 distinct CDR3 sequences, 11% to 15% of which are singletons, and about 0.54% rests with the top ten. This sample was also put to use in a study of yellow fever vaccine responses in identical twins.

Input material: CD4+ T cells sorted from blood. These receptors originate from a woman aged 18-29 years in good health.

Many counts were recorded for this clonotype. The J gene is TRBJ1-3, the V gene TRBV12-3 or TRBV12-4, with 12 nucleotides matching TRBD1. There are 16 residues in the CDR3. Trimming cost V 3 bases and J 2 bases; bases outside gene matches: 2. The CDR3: CASSFGTGGPGNTIYF. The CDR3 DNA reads TGTGCCAGCAGTTTTGGGACAGGGGGCCCTGGAAACACCATATATTTT.

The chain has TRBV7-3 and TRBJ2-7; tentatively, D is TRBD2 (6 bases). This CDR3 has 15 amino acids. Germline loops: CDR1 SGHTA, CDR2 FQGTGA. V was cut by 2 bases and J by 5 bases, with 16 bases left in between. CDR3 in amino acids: CASSLLGTLDDEQYF. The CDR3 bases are TGTGCCAGCAGCTTACTGGGGACTCTTGATGACGAGCAGTACTTC.

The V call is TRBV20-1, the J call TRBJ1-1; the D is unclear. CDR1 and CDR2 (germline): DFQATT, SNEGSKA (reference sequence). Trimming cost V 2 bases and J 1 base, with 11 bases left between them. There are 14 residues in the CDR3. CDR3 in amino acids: CSARSARQNTEAFF. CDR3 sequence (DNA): TGCAGTGCTAGAAGCGCCAGGCAGAACACTGAAGCTTTCTTT.

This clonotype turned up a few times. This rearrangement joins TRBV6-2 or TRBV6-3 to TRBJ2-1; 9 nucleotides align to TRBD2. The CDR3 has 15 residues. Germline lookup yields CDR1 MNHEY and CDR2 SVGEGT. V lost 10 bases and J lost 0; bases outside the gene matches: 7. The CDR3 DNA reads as TGTGCCACCCGAGAAGCGGGGGGCTCCTACAATGAGCAGTTCTTC. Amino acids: CATREAGGSYNEQFF.

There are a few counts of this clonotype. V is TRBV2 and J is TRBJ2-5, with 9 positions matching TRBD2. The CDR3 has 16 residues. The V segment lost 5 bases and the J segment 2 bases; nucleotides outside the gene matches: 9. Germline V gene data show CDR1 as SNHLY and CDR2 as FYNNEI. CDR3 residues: CASSTKAGGKQETQYF. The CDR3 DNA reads TGTGCCAGCAGTACGAAAGCGGGGGGTAAACAAGAGACCCAGTACTTC. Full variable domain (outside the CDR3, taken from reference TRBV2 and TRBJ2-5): EPEVTQTPSHQVTQMGQEVILRCVPISNHLYFYWYRQILGQKVEFLVSFYNNEISEKSEIFDDQFSVERPDGSNFTLKIRSTKLEDSAMYFCASSTKAGGKQETQYFGPGTRLLVL.

The DNA of the CDR3 is TGTGCCAGCACTGCGGCTAGCACAGATACGCAGTATTTT. Its translation: CASTAASTDTQYF. This sequence joins TRBV3-1 and TRBJ2-3; D is unclear. The CDR3 consists of 13 residues. Germline V gives CDR1 LGHDT, CDR2 YNNKEL (reference sequence). Trimming cost V 7 bases and J 0 bases, with 8 bases left between them.

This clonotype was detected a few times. Written as DNA, the CDR3 is TGTGCCATCACCTCCGGGGCGGAGGCTACTGAAGCTTTCTTT. This gives the protein CAITSGAEATEAFF. The V call is TRBV10-3, the J call TRBJ1-1, with D perhaps TRBD1 (5 bases). Germline-derived CDR1 and CDR2 are ENHRY and SYGVKD. The CDR3 has 14 amino acids. V lost 7 bases and J lost 5, with 17 bases in between.

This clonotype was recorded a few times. The CDR3 loop is CASSGGREETQYF. CDR3 nucleotides: TGTGCCAGCAGTGGGGGCAGGGAAGAGACCCAGTACTTC. The V and J genes are TRBV2 and TRBJ2-5; D is possibly TRBD1 (5 bases). Deletions cut 4 bases from V and 3 bases from J, with 9 bases between. The CDR3 loop spans 13 amino acids. CDR1 and CDR2 (germline): SNHLY, FYNNEI. Using reference TRBV2 and TRBJ2-5 for the parts outside the CDR3, the full variable domain is EPEVTQTPSHQVTQMGQEVILRCVPISNHLYFYWYRQILGQKVEFLVSFYNNEISEKSEIFDDQFSVERPDGSNFTLKIRSTKLEDSAMYFCASSGGREETQYFGPGTRLLVL.

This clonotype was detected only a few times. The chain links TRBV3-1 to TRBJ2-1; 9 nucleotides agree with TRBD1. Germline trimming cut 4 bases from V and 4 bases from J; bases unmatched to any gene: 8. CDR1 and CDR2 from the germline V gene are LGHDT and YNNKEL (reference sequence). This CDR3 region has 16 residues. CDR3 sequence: CASSPLTGQGYNEQFF. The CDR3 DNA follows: TGTGCCAGCAGCCCCCTTACGGGACAGGGATACAATGAGCAGTTCTTC.

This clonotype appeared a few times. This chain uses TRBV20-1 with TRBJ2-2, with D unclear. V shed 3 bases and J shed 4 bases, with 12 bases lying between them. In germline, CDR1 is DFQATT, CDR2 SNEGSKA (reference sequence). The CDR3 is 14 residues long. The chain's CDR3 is CSARGGRFTGELFF. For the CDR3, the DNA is TGCAGTGCTAGGGGTGGACGGTTCACCGGGGAGCTGTTTTTT.

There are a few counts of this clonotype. The chain's CDR3 is CAAGRGENNEQFF. The CDR3 nucleotides are TGTGCCGCTGGTCGAGGGGAGAACAATGAGCAGTTCTTC. The chain couples TRBV30 to TRBJ2-1; perhaps D is TRBD1 or TRBD2 (5 bases each). The CDR3 loop spans 13 amino acids. V lost 8 bases, J lost 5 bases, and 16 bases lay in between. Germline V gives CDR1 GTSNPN, CDR2 SVGIG (reference sequence). The entire variable domain, with the rest obtained from reference TRBV30 and TRBJ2-1, is as follows: SQTIHQWPATLVQPVGSPLSLECTVEGTSNPNLYWYRQAAGRGLQLLFYSVGIGQISSEVPQNLSASRPQDRQFILSSKKLLLSDSGFYLCAAGRGENNEQFFGPGTRLTVL.

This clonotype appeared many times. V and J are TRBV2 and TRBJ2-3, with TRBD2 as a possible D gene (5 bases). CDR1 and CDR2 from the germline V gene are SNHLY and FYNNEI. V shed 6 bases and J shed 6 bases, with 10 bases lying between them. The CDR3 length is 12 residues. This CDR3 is CASSPGLDTQYF. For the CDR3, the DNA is TGTGCCAGCAGCCCCGGACTGGATACGCAGTATTTT. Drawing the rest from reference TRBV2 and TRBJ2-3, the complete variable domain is EPEVTQTPSHQVTQMGQEVILRCVPISNHLYFYWYRQILGQKVEFLVSFYNNEISEKSEIFDDQFSVERPDGSNFTLKIRSTKLEDSAMYFCASSPGLDTQYFGPGTRLTVL.

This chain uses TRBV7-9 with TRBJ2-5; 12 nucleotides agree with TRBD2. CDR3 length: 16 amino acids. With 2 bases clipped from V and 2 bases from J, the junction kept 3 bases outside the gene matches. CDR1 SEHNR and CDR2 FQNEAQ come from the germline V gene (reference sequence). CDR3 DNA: TGTGCCAGCAGCTTAATACTAGCGGGAGGACAAGAGACCCAGTACTTC. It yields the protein CASSLILAGGQETQYF.

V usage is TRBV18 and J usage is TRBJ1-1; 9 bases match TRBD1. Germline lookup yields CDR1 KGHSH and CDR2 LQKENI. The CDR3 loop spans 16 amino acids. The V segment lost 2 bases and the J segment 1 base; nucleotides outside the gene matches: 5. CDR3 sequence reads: CASSPGKTGGNTEAFF. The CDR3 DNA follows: TGTGCCAGCTCACCAGGGAAGACAGGGGGGAACACTGAAGCTTTCTTT.

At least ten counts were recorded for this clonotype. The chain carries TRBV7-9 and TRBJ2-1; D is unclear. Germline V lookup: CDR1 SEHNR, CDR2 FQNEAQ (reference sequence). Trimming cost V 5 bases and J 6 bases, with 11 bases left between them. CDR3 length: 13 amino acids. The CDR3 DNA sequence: TGTGCCAGCAGCCAGGTCCCCAGCAATGAGCAGTTCTTC. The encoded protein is CASSQVPSNEQFF.

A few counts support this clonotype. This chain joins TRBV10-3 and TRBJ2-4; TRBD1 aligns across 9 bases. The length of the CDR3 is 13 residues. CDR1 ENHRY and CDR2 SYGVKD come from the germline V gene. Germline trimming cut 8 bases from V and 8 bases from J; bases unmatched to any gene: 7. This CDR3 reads CAIASGQGDIQYF. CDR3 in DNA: TGTGCCATCGCCTCGGGACAGGGTGACATTCAGTACTTC.

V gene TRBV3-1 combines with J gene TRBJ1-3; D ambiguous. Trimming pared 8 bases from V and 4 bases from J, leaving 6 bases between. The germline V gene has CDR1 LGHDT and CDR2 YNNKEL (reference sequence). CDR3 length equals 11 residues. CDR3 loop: CASLGGNTIYF. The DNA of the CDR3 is TGTGCCAGCCTCGGGGGAAACACCATATATTTT.

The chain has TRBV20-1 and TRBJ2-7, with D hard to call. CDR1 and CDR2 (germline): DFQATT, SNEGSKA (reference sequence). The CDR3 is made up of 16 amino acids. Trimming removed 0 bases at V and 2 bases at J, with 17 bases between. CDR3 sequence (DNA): TGCAGTGCTAGAGATGTTTTAATGGCAGCGACCTACGAGCAGTACTTC. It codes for CSARDVLMAATYEQYF.

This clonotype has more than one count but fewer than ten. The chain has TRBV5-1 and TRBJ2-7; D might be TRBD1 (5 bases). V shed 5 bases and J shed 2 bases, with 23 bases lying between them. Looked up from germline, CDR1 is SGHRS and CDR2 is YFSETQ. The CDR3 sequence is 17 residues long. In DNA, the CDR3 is TGCGCCAGCAGTTATTGGGGCCCGCAGGGCCTAACCTACGAGCAGTACTTC. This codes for CASSYWGPQGLTYEQYF.